Reported below is one T cell receptor beta chain. Its cognate antigen is unknown. This entry belongs to a study of T cells after yellow fever vaccination. Overall study results and limits: Within FACS-sorted repertoires, abundant clonotypes contaminating from the bulk population could be present. Faster peaking, at day 5 versus 15, marked a secondary response that was weaker.

Using its own MiXCR run on the 5' RACE reads, TCRdb lists one record per CDR3 protein. The top ten hold roughly a fifth of the sample, which has around 310,000 distinct CDR3 sequences, 3.5% to 4.5% seen once. In germline, CDR1 is MNHEY, CDR2 SMNVEV (reference sequence). This CDR3 spans 14 amino acids. V gave up 2 bases and J gave up 4 bases, with 6 bases separating them. The chain recombines TRBV27 with TRBJ2-6; D unclear. The sample here was PBMCs, taken 15 days after the yellow fever booster vaccination. The TCR sequence derives from a man aged 18 to 30 who received the YFV17D yellow fever vaccine. The CDR3 sequence is CASSLESGANVLTF. In DNA form, the CDR3 reads TGTGCCAGCAGTTTAGAATCCGGGGCCAACGTCCTGACTTTC.